This record concerns one TCR beta chain sequence. Original data processing: Researchers report that nucleated cell counts were estimated from reference gene primer amplification. Produced via immunoSEQ multiplex PCR; TCRdb's table is partial and in-frame only. For V, J and clone size, that table is used; D and trimming come from the DNA. The sample has roughly 200,000 clones, about 85% seen once. This CDR3 contains 16 residues. The germline V gene has CDR1 SGHRS and CDR2 YFSETQ. J lost 0 bases, V lost 0 bases, and 1 base had no gene match. This record belongs to a study of blood T cell repertoires in COVID-19. Study-level background: Samples representing acute and convalescent COVID-19 were sourced from the United States, Italy and Spain. PBMCs, B-cell-depleted T cells, or T cells provided the cDNA or gDNA that made up the material.

This chain links TRBV5-1 with TRBJ2-1, with 9 nucleotides matching TRBD2. The sample was peripheral blood. This receptor was identified in a woman of 80 years or more with acute or convalescent COVID-19. This chain's CDR3 is CASSLVAGVSYNEQFF. In nucleotides, the CDR3 is TGCGCCAGCAGCTTGGTAGCGGGAGTCTCCTACAATGAGCAGTTCTTC.